This T cell receptor (beta chain) was recovered during a study of T cells in Graves' hyperthyroidism and ophthalmopathy (dated by TCRdb to about 2019). With regard to the full study: Peripheral blood was collected at initial diagnosis, before any treatment. The paper describes TCR Vbeta CDR3 sequencing of about 140 peripheral blood samples, made up of under 50 ophthalmopathy patients, roughly 72 hyperthyroidism patients and about 17 progressor patients. In several Graves' hyperthyroidism patients, the study also compared T-cell repertoires from thyroid tissue with T-cell repertoires from blood. To identify distinguishing TCR V-J signatures, a discovery cohort of 90 to 100 patients was used, comprising 40 to 45 with Graves' ophthalmopathy and about 59 with stable Graves' hyperthyroidism. The 75 to 100 discovery patients were randomly split 7:3 into training and test sets. Once sampling was done, hyperthyroidism patients were given methimazole at a starting dose of 30 mg daily, whereas ophthalmopathy patients were given high-dose intravenous methylprednisolone. Prospective prediction of ophthalmopathy was tested in an independent validation cohort of approximately 19 hyperthyroidism patients and 17 patients who later progressed to ophthalmopathy. On the study overall, not on this receptor specifically: A model built on a 13 V-J signature distinguished ophthalmopathy from stable hyperthyroidism, reaching about 88% sensitivity and around 81% specificity in cross-validation and 80%/75% in testing. Most expanded thyroid clonotypes (frequency above 0.001) were also detected in blood, a finding suggesting that blood repertoires may reflect thyroid immune responses. Sample size was not statistically predetermined, and blinding of investigators to group allocation was not performed. In validation, the model predicted progression to ophthalmopathy a median of about 6.5 months before onset, with about 71% sensitivity and nearly 75% specificity.

The germline V gene yields MNHNS for CDR1 and SASEGT for CDR2. The germline V end is reduced by 6 bases and the J end by 4 bases; junction bases left unmatched: 7. From cysteine to phenylalanine, the CDR3 is 15 amino acids long. The CDR3 DNA has 45 bases and is translated from base 1. This clonotype was counted only a few times. The antigen it recognizes is unknown. One base away there is no much larger clone; base qualities are not given. A patient counted as having stable Graves' hyperthyroidism if no progression to ophthalmopathy occurred over 18 months of follow-up. Hyperthyroidism patients were newly diagnosed, with disease duration under 2 months, and aged 18 to 65 years. The study excluded patients with uncontrolled infections, other autoimmune diseases, pregnancy or lactation. Diagnoses were established on the basis of clinical symptoms, serum thyroxine and TRAb, thyroid ultrasound, and orbital computed tomography. PBMCs were isolated from about 9.2 ml of fresh peripheral blood by Ficoll-Paque density gradient centrifugation. Total RNA was extracted using Trizol reagent, and RNA quality was assessed on an Agilent 2100 Bioanalyzer.

TCR beta CDR3 regions were amplified from RNA transcripts. For the first round of RT-PCR on the TCR CDR3, the HTBI primer set was used together with the Qiagen OneStep RT-PCR kit. Libraries were constructed in a second round of multiplex PCR, after which size selection and purification were carried out. Libraries were sequenced paired-end with 100 bp reads on an Illumina HiSeq2000. On the authors' methods: Raw data were processed with SOAPnuke, discarding reads with adapters, uncalled bases, mean Phred below 15, or no exact constant-primer or identifier match. COPE v1.2.5 was used to merge high-quality paired reads, and clonotypes were defined as unique nucleotide sequences. MiTCR v1.1 was used to align clonotypes to the IMGT TRBV, TRBD and TRBJ reference segments. The analysis was restricted to V-J combinations with a frequency above 0.0001, which together covered roughly 99% of the repertoires. The TCS score was defined as F50 (clonal expansion) divided by E x V (chaos), with BLOSUM62-based TCRdist calculated between CDR3 peptides within each V-J. Welch's t-statistics and random forest reduced roughly 530 V-J features to roughly 13, which were used in a naive Bayes classifier (R e1071). TCRdb reprocessed the public reads (quality trimming at Q25 with fastp, clone calling with MiXCR) and kept in-frame beta chains. CDR3 protein sequences are deduplicated, and each keeps its most common genes and DNA. The V and J calls follow TCRdb's processing rather than the paper's. A total of around 290,000 distinct CDR3 sequences appear in this sample, approximately 14% of them only once. The ten largest make up 7.9% of the sample.

Sequenced sample: blood. The chain is assembled from TRBV6-1 and TRBJ1-5; TRBD1 aligns with 9 central bases. This receptor was taken from a middle-aged woman with Graves' hyperthyroidism. DNA sequence: TGTGCCAGCAGCCCAGGGACAGGGCGAAATCAGCCCCAGCATTTT. The translation is CASSPGTGRNQPQHF.